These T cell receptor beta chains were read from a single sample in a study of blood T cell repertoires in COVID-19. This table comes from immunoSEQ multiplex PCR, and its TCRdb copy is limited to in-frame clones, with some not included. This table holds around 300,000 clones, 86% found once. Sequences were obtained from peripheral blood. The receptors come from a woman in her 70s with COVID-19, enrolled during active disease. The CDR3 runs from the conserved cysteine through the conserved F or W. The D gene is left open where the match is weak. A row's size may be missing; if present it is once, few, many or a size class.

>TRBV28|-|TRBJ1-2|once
CASSPFTGRYGYTF
TGTGCCAGCAGTCCTTTTACAGGCCGTTATGGCTACACCTTC
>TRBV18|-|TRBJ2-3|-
CASSPLAGPSTDTQYF
TGTGCCAGCTCACCGTTGGCGGGCCCTAGCACAGATACGCAGTATTTT
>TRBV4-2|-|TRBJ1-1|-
CASSQVTGLNTEAFF
TGTGCCAGCAGCCAAGTGACAGGACTGAACACTGAAGCTTTCTTT
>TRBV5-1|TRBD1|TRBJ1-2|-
CASSSDREPSDGYTF
TGCGCCAGCAGCTCGGACAGGGAGCCTTCAGACGGCTACACCTTC
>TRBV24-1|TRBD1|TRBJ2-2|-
CATSARGPGTGELFF
TGTGCCACCAGTGCGAGGGGGCCTGGCACCGGGGAGCTGTTTTTT
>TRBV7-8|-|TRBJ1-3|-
CASSSDSSGNTIYF
TGTGCCAGCAGCTCGGACAGCTCTGGAAACACCATATATTTT
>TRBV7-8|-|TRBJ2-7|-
CASSLARNEQYF
TGTGCCAGCAGCTTAGCCAGGAACGAGCAGTACTTC
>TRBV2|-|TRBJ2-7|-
CASALRTDYKQYF
TGTGCCAGCGCCTTGAGGACGGACTACAAGCAGTACTTC
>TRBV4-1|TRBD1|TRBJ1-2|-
CASSLFWTGHYGYTF
TGCGCCAGCAGCCTATTCTGGACAGGGCACTATGGCTACACCTTC
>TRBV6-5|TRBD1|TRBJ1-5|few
CASSQGQFFNQPQHF
TGTGCCAGCAGTCAGGGACAGTTTTTCAATCAGCCCCAGCATTTT
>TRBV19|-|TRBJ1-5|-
CASSTQGGQPQHF
TGTGCCAGTAGTACTCAGGGAGGACAGCCCCAGCATTTT